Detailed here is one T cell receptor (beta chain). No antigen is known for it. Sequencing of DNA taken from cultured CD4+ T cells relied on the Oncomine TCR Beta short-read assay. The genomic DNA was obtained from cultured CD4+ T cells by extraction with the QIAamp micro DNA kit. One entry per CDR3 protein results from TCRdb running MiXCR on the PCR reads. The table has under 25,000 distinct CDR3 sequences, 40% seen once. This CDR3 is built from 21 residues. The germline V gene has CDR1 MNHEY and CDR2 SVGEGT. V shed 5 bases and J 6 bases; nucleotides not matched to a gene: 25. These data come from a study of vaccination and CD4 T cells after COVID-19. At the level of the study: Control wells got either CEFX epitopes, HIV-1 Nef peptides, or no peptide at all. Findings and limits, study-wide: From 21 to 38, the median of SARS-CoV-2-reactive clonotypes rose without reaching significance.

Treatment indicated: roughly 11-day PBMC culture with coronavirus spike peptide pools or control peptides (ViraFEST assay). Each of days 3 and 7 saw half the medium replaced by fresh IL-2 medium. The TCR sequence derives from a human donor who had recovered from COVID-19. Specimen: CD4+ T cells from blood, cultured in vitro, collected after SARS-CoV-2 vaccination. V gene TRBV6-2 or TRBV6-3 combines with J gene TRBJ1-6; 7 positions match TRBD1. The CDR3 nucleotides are TGTGCCAGCAGTCACCCAGCGGCCGGGACAGACGAGTGGGGGTTTAATTCACCCCTCCACTTT. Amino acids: CASSHPAAGTDEWGFNSPLHF.